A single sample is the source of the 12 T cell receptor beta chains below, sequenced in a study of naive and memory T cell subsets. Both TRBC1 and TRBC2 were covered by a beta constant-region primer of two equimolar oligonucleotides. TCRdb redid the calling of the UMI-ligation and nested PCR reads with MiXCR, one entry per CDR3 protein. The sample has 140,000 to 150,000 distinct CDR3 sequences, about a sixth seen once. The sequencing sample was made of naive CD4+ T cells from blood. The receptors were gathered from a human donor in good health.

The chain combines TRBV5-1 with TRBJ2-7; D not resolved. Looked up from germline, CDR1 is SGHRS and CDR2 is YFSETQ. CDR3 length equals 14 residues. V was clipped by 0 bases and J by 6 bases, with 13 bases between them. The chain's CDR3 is CASSLDGWFGEQYF. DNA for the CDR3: TGCGCCAGCAGCTTGGACGGATGGTTTGGCGAGCAGTACTTC.

The CDR3 bases are TGTGCCAGCAGTGCCTACAGGGGCATGAACACTGAAGCTTTCTTT. It encodes CASSAYRGMNTEAFF. The chain has TRBV27 and TRBJ1-1, with TRBD1 matching 7 bases. The ends lost 5 bases at V and 0 bases at J; junction bases unmatched: 6. Germline values: CDR1 MNHEY, CDR2 SMNVEV (reference sequence). The length of the CDR3 is 15 residues.

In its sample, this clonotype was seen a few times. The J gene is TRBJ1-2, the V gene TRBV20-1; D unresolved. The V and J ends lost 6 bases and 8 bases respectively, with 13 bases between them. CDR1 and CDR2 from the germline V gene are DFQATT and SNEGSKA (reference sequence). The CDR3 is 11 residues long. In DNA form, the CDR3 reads TGCAGTGCATCGGGCCTGGGAGGCTACACCTTC. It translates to CSASGLGGYTF.

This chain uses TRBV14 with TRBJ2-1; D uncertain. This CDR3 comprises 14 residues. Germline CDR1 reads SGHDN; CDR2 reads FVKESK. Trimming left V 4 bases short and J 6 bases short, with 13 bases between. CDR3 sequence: CASSPVAILNEQFF. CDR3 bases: TGTGCCAGCAGCCCGGTGGCTATTCTCAATGAGCAGTTCTTC.

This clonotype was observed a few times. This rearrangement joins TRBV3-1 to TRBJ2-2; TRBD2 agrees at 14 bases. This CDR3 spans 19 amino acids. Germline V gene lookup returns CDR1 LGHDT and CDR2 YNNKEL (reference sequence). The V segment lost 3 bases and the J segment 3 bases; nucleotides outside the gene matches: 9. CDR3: CASSHYQGLAGVDTGELFF. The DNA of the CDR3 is TGTGCCAGCAGCCACTATCAGGGACTAGCGGGAGTAGACACCGGGGAGCTGTTTTTT.

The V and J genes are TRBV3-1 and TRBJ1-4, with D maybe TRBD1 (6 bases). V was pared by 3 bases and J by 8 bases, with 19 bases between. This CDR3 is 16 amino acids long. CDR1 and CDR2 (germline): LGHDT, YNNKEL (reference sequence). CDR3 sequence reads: CASSHTPGASGEKLFF. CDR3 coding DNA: TGTGCCAGCAGCCACACGCCAGGGGCAAGTGGGGAAAAACTGTTTTTT.

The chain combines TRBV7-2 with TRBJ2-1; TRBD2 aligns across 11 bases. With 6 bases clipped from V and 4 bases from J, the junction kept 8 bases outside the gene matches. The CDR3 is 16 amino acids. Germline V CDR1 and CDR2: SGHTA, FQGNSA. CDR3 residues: CASSRVLAGAYNEQFF. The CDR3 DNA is TGTGCCAGCAGTCGGGTACTAGCGGGAGCATACAATGAGCAGTTCTTC.

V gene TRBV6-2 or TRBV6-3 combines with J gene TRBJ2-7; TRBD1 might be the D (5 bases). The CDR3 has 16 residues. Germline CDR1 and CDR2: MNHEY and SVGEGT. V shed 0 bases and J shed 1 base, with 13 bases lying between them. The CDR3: CASSYSVREGSYEQYF. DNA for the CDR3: TGTGCCAGCAGTTACTCGGTCAGGGAAGGATCCTACGAGCAGTACTTC.

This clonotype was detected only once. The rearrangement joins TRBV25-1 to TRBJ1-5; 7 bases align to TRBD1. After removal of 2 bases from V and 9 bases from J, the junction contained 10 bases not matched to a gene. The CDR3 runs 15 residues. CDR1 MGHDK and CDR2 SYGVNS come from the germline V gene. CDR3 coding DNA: TGTGCCAGCAGTGAAGATGGACACCCAGGGGGGCCCCAGCATTTT. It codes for CASSEDGHPGGPQHF.

The CDR3 sequence: CASSQPPQGSRFYTQYF. For the CDR3, the DNA is TGTGCCAGCAGCCAGCCCCCACAGGGCTCAAGGTTCTACACGCAGTACTTC. The V call is TRBV3-1, the J call TRBJ2-7; the D gene is possibly TRBD1 (6 bases). The length of the CDR3 is 17 residues. CDR1 and CDR2 (germline): LGHDT, YNNKEL (reference sequence). The V end was cut by 3 bases, the J end by 9 bases, with 27 bases between.

The CDR3 reads CSAIGASGRARFTDTQYF. Here the CDR3 DNA reads TGCAGTGCTATAGGGGCTAGCGGGAGGGCCAGGTTCACAGATACGCAGTATTTT. The gene calls are TRBV20-1 and TRBJ2-3; 12 nucleotides align to TRBD2. Germline trimming cut 4 bases from V and 2 bases from J; bases unmatched to any gene: 13. CDR1 is DFQATT, CDR2 SNEGSKA, per germline (reference sequence). This CDR3 spans 18 amino acids.

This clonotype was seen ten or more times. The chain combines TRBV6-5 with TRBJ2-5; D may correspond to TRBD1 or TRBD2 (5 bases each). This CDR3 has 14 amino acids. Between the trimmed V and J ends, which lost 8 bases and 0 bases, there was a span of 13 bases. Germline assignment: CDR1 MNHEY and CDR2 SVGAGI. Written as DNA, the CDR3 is TGTGCCAGCGGAATGACAGCGGACCAAGAGACCCAGTACTTC. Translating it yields CASGMTADQETQYF.